This entry lists 21 T cell receptor beta chains sequenced from one sample in a study of CD8 T cells in Susac syndrome. Random hexamers were used to reverse transcribe an amount of roughly 0.5 to 1 ug RNA. TCRdb fed the immunoSEQ multiplex PCR reads into MiXCR, producing one record per CDR3 protein. Here the sample spans tens of thousands of distinct CDR3 sequences, 96% being singletons. Material for sequencing was CD8+ T cells from PBMCs. Receptors originate from a human donor with Susac syndrome.

The chain employs TRBV30 and TRBJ1-5; TRBD1 matches at 7 bases. V trimming: 3 bases; J trimming: 4 bases; junction bases outside the gene matches: 6. The germline gives CDR1 GTSNPN, CDR2 SVGIG (reference sequence). This CDR3 is built from 14 residues. The CDR3 here is CAWRIQGNNQPQHF. The CDR3 nucleotides read TGTGCCTGGAGGATACAGGGGAATAATCAGCCCCAGCATTTT.

The chain carries TRBV7-2 and TRBJ2-1, with D unresolved. V was trimmed by 3 bases and J by 3 bases, leaving 6 bases between them. The CDR3 consists of 13 residues. Germline CDR1 SGHTA, CDR2 FQGNSA. CDR3 region: CASSFNSYNEQFF. The CDR3 DNA reads as TGTGCCAGCAGCTTCAACAGCTACAATGAGCAGTTCTTC.

In this sample, this clonotype turned up once. The chain carries TRBV12-3 or TRBV12-4 and TRBJ2-1, with TRBD2 matching 9 bases. J gave up 9 bases and V 5 bases, and 5 bases lay outside the gene matches. The CDR3 has 13 amino acids. The CDR3 nucleotides are TGTGCCAGCAGTAAGCCTAGCGGGGTTGAGCAGTTCTTC. The encoded protein is CASSKPSGVEQFF.

The chain combines TRBV12-3 or TRBV12-4 with TRBJ1-3; D gene uncertain. The CDR3 is 14 amino acids. V dropped 3 bases and J dropped 8 bases, with 14 bases sitting between them. The CDR3 loop reads CASSLSLGLDTIYF. The CDR3 DNA sequence: TGTGCCAGCAGTTTGAGTTTAGGATTGGACACCATATATTTT.

The J gene is TRBJ1-1, the V gene TRBV11-3; D possibly corresponds to TRBD1 (6 bases). V was cut by 5 bases and J by 8 bases, with 18 bases left in between. The CDR3 spans 14 residues. Germline CDR1 and CDR2: SGHNT and YENEEA. The CDR3 nucleotides read TGTGCCAGCAGCCCCTCAGGGGACCTCGGGGAAGCTTTCTTT. This encodes CASSPSGDLGEAFF.

V usage is TRBV24-1 and J usage is TRBJ2-3; D is tentatively TRBD1 or TRBD2 (6 bases each). V gave up 7 bases and J gave up 0 bases, with 13 bases separating them. From germline, CDR1 is KGHDR and CDR2 SFDVKD. This CDR3 is built from 15 residues. The CDR3 bases are TGTGCCACCAGCACCGGGGGACACAGCACAGATACGCAGTATTTT. As protein: CATSTGGHSTDTQYF.

This chain uses TRBV20-1 with TRBJ2-6, with no clear D. The CDR3 has 13 residues. Germline V CDR1 and CDR2: DFQATT, SNEGSKA (reference sequence). V was pared by 5 bases and J by 0 bases, with 5 bases between. CDR3 sequence: CSAQSSGANVLTF. The CDR3, as DNA: TGCAGTGCTCAGAGCTCTGGGGCCAACGTCCTGACTTTC.

The rearrangement joins TRBV3-1 to TRBJ1-2; D gene uncertain. V was cut by 4 bases and J by 8 bases, with 17 bases left in between. The germline gives CDR1 LGHDT, CDR2 YNNKEL (reference sequence). The CDR3 consists of 14 residues. The CDR3 DNA reads as TGTGCCAGCAGCCCCGGGTTGTCTTTGGGAGGCTACACCTTC. Protein: CASSPGLSLGGYTF.

This clonotype was observed once. This chain connects TRBV5-1 to TRBJ2-1, with 11 nucleotides matching TRBD2. Germline V gene sequence: CDR1 SGHRS, CDR2 YFSETQ. The CDR3 runs to 16 residues. V lost 4 bases and J lost 4; bases outside the gene matches: 7. CDR3 amino acids: CASSASGLADYNEQFF. CDR3 coding DNA: TGCGCCAGCAGCGCCTCGGGACTAGCGGATTACAATGAGCAGTTCTTC.

The rearrangement joins TRBV6-6 to TRBJ1-1; 7 bases are shared with TRBD1. From germline, CDR1 is MNHNY and CDR2 SVGAGI (reference sequence). The V and J ends lost 2 bases and 6 bases, in that order; junction bases with no gene match: 3. The CDR3 spans 13 residues. The DNA of the CDR3 is TGTGCCAGCAGTTACCCCACAGGGGCTGAAGCTTTCTTT. This gives the protein CASSYPTGAEAFF.

This rearrangement joins TRBV5-4 to TRBJ2-4; 7 nucleotides line up with TRBD1. The CDR3 runs to 15 residues. Germline V CDR1 and CDR2: SGHNT, YYREEE (reference sequence). Unmatched junction bases numbered 12, after V lost 4 bases and J lost 8 bases. The CDR3 loop is CASSTGDAGRDIQYF. CDR3 DNA: TGTGCCAGCAGCACAGGGGACGCCGGTCGAGACATTCAGTACTTC.

The chain has TRBV5-8 and TRBJ2-6; D remains ambiguous. Germline-derived CDR1 and CDR2 are SGHTS and YDEGEE. With 3 bases removed from V and 0 bases from J, the gap between germline ends came to 16 bases. This CDR3 contains 18 residues. The CDR3 region is CASSSRRTQSSGANVLTF. CDR3 bases: TGTGCCAGCAGCTCCAGAAGAACGCAGAGCTCTGGGGCCAACGTCCTGACTTTC.

The chain couples TRBV27 to TRBJ1-1, with unresolved D. Germline V gene lookup returns CDR1 MNHEY and CDR2 SMNVEV (reference sequence). This CDR3 spans 13 amino acids. V lost 8 bases and J lost 4, with 14 bases in between. This CDR3 is CASHLGVGTEAFF. The CDR3, as DNA: TGTGCCAGCCATTTAGGAGTAGGCACTGAAGCTTTCTTT.

V usage is TRBV11-2 and J usage is TRBJ2-3; TRBD1 is a possible D gene (6 bases). Between the trimmed V and J ends, which lost 4 bases and 7 bases, there was a span of 24 bases. From germline, CDR1 is SGHAT and CDR2 FQNNGV. The CDR3 runs 17 residues. CDR3 DNA sequence: TGTGCCAGCAGCTCCAGGCGAGGGGGACCTGAGGGATATACGCAGTATTTT. Amino acids: CASSSRRGGPEGYTQYF.

The chain links TRBV29-1 to TRBJ1-2; the D gene is possibly TRBD1 (5 bases). V lost 2 bases to trimming and J lost 0 bases, with 10 bases between them. The CDR3 runs 14 residues. Germline loops: CDR1 SQVTM, CDR2 ANQGSEA. The CDR3 DNA reads TGCAGCGTTGAAAAGGGGCTAACTAACTATGGCTACACCTTC. Translated, it gives CSVEKGLTNYGYTF.

This chain links TRBV29-1 with TRBJ1-1; D is ambiguous. The germline V and J ends were trimmed by 8 bases and 2 bases, with 6 bases remaining between them. The CDR3 totals 10 residues. Germline V gene sequence: CDR1 SQVTM, CDR2 ANQGSEA. The CDR3 DNA follows: TGCAGCTCTAGAAACACTGAAGCTTTCTTT. Translation gives CSSRNTEAFF.

The V gene is TRBV7-2, the J gene TRBJ2-7; 8 positions match TRBD2. In germline, CDR1 is SGHTA, CDR2 FQGNSA. The CDR3 is made up of 16 amino acids. The V segment lost 0 bases and the J segment 4 bases; nucleotides outside the gene matches: 8. The CDR3 loop reads CASSLAGGAVVYEQYF. CDR3 bases: TGTGCCAGCAGCTTAGCCGGGGGGGCGGTTGTGTACGAGCAGTACTTC.

The V call is TRBV18, the J call TRBJ1-1, with a possible D match to TRBD1 (5 bases). V lost 2 bases to trimming and J lost 1 base, with 8 bases between them. Germline loops: CDR1 KGHSH, CDR2 LQKENI. This CDR3 has 14 residues. The CDR3, as DNA: TGTGCCAGCTCACCAGGGGCGGAGAACACTGAAGCTTTCTTT. This gives the protein CASSPGAENTEAFF.

The CDR3 is CSANWRDRHTEAFF. CDR3 nucleotide sequence: TGCAGTGCTAACTGGCGGGACAGGCACACTGAAGCTTTCTTT. The V and J genes are TRBV20-1 and TRBJ1-1; 8 bases are shared with TRBD1. Germline V gene data show CDR1 as DFQATT and CDR2 as SNEGSKA (reference sequence). There are 14 residues in the CDR3. V was pared by 4 bases and J by 3 bases, with 7 bases of the junction left unmatched.

The chain recombines TRBV29-1 with TRBJ1-1; TRBD1 is a possible D gene (6 bases). CDR1 and CDR2 (germline): SQVTM, ANQGSEA. Trimming shortened V by 1 base and J by 6 bases, and 12 bases separated the two germline ends. The CDR3 consists of 13 residues. CDR3 bases: TGCAGCGTTGAAGTGTCCAGGGGCTCTGAAGCTTTCTTT. Residues: CSVEVSRGSEAFF.

The CDR3 loop reads CSVGAGGQSNYGYTF. The DNA for the CDR3 is TGCAGCGTTGGAGCGGGGGGACAGTCGAACTATGGCTACACCTTC. This chain uses TRBV29-1 with TRBJ1-2, with TRBD1 matching 7 bases. The junction had 10 bases not matched to a gene; V was cut back by 4 bases and J by 2 bases. The CDR3 is 15 amino acids. Per germline, CDR1 SQVTM and CDR2 ANQGSEA.